Each of the 14 T cell receptor beta chains below was sequenced from the same sample in a study of OX40 agonist ivuxolimab in advanced cancers. Assay used: immunoSEQ multiplex PCR; TCRdb lists only in-frame clones, some missing. The sample consists of some 100,000 clones, 85% to 90% of them appearing once. The sample consisted of CD4+ or CD8+ T cells sorted from blood, taken in a trial of the OX40 agonist ivuxolimab. The receptors shown here come from an adult with an advanced solid tumor such as melanoma, head and neck, liver or kidney cancer.

The rearrangement links TRBV28 to TRBJ2-3; no firm D call. The CDR3 covers 14 residues. V was shortened by 4 bases and J by 7 bases, with 15 bases between the two germline ends. From germline, CDR1 is MDHEN and CDR2 SYDVKM. The CDR3 region is CASSSPKTGHTQYF. The CDR3 DNA sequence: TGTGCCAGCAGTTCCCCCAAGACCGGTCATACGCAGTATTTT.

This chain connects TRBV19 to TRBJ2-2; D is uncertain. The CDR3 extends over 14 amino acids. Germline V gene data show CDR1 as LNHDA and CDR2 as SQIVND (reference sequence). V was cut by 1 base and J by 5 bases, with 8 bases left in between. The CDR3, as DNA: TGTGCCAGTAGTATAGTTGTTGGAACCGGGGAGCTGTTTTTT. Protein sequence: CASSIVVGTGELFF.

This chain connects TRBV2 to TRBJ2-3; 7 positions agree with TRBD2. CDR3 size: 14 residues. In germline, CDR1 is SNHLY, CDR2 FYNNEI. J was trimmed by 5 bases and V by 6 bases; bases with no gene match: 8. CDR3 in amino acids: CASSAGTTLDTQYF. DNA of the CDR3: TGTGCCAGCAGCGCCGGGACTACCCTAGATACGCAGTATTTT.

This chain uses TRBV19 with TRBJ2-5; 8 positions agree with TRBD2. Per the germline V gene, CDR1 is LNHDA and CDR2 is SQIVND (reference sequence). V shed 4 bases, J shed 4 bases, and the junction held 8 bases outside the gene matches. The CDR3 contains 15 residues. CDR3 sequence: CASSRKAGGGETQYF. CDR3 in DNA: TGTGCCAGTAGTAGGAAGGCGGGGGGCGGAGAGACCCAGTACTTC.

This chain connects TRBV6-1 to TRBJ1-5; no definite D call. Germline CDR1 and CDR2: MNHNS and SASEGT. V was shortened by 2 bases and J by 3 bases, with 11 bases between the two germline ends. The CDR3 sequence is 15 residues long. The DNA of the CDR3 is TGTGCCAGCAGTGAATCCTCGGGGTTCAATCAGCCCCAGCATTTT. It encodes CASSESSGFNQPQHF.

This chain connects TRBV10-1 to TRBJ2-5; 7 bases line up with TRBD1. V dropped 10 bases and J dropped 2; count of bases not matched to a gene: 10. The CDR3 consists of 14 residues. Germline loops: CDR1 WNHNN, CDR2 SYGVQD (reference sequence). The CDR3 spells CANRRQGVQETQYF. DNA of the CDR3: TGCGCCAACCGACGACAGGGCGTACAAGAGACCCAGTACTTC.

V is TRBV9 and J is TRBJ2-5, with TRBD2 identical over 9 bases. Trimming cost V 4 bases and J 5 bases; bases outside gene matches: 15. The CDR3 totals 17 residues. Per germline, CDR1 SGDLS and CDR2 YYNGEE. This CDR3 is CASSPSGSGRVGETQYF. The CDR3 DNA reads as TGTGCCAGCAGCCCGTCGGGTAGCGGGAGAGTAGGGGAGACCCAGTACTTC.

The chain is built from TRBV5-6 and TRBJ2-3; D perhaps matches TRBD1 (5 bases). Germline CDR1 SGHDT, CDR2 YYEEEE. The ends were cut back, 0 bases at V and 2 bases at J, with 10 bases in the middle. The CDR3 has 15 amino acids. The CDR3 DNA sequence: TGTGCCAGCAGCTTGGCCCAGGGATACACAGATACGCAGTATTTT. This encodes CASSLAQGYTDTQYF.

The chain recombines TRBV11-3 with TRBJ2-3; D possibly corresponds to TRBD2 (5 bases). The CDR3 loop spans 13 amino acids. V lost 9 bases and J 5 bases, leaving 15 bases between the germline ends. Germline V gene data show CDR1 as SGHNT and CDR2 as YENEEA. CDR3 protein: CASSVGNLDTQYF. The CDR3 DNA reads as TGTGCCAGTTCAGTCGGGAATTTAGATACGCAGTATTTT.

This sequence joins TRBV28 and TRBJ1-3; D is undetermined. Trimming cost V 5 bases and J 4 bases, with 15 bases left between them. The CDR3 has 15 residues. The germline V gene has CDR1 MDHEN and CDR2 SYDVKM. The CDR3, as DNA: TGTGCCAGCAGTCTATCTGTCATCATCGGAAACACCATATATTTT. This translates into CASSLSVIIGNTIYF. Filled out from reference TRBV28 and TRBJ1-3, the complete variable domain reads DVKVTQSSRYLVKRTGEKVFLECVQDMDHENMFWYRQDPGLGLRLIYFSYDVKMKEKGDIPEGYSVSREKKERFSLILESASTNQTSMYLCASSLSVIIGNTIYFGEGSWLTVV.

The gene calls are TRBV5-1 and TRBJ1-2; 9 bases fit TRBD1. Germline lookup yields CDR1 SGHRS and CDR2 YFSETQ. J lost 4 bases, V lost 0 bases, and 7 bases had no gene match. This CDR3 has 16 amino acids. CDR3 amino acids: CASSLDPGQGGYGYTF. DNA of the CDR3: TGCGCCAGCAGCTTGGATCCGGGACAGGGTGGCTATGGCTACACCTTC.

The chain recombines TRBV5-6 with TRBJ1-1; TRBD1 might be the D (5 bases). CDR3 length equals 15 residues. Trimming pared 1 base from V and 5 bases from J, leaving 15 bases between. CDR1 is SGHDT, CDR2 YYEEEE, per germline. Here the CDR3 DNA reads TGTGCCAGCAGCTTGTTTCAGGCAGGGCGAACTGAAGCTTTCTTT. It encodes CASSLFQAGRTEAFF. The full variable domain, its missing parts supplied by reference TRBV5-6 and TRBJ1-1, is DAGVTQSPTHLIKTRGQQVTLRCSPKSGHDTVSWYQQALGQGPQFIFQYYEEEERQRGNFPDRFSGHQFPNYSSELNVNALLLGDSALYLCASSLFQAGRTEAFFGQGTRLTVV.

The rearrangement joins TRBV2 to TRBJ2-1, with D perhaps TRBD1 (5 bases). The CDR3 length is 15 residues. The V end was cut by 4 bases, the J end by 8 bases, with 18 bases between. Germline CDR1 SNHLY, CDR2 FYNNEI. CDR3 amino acids: CASSVRQGAWDEQFF. For the CDR3, the DNA is TGTGCCAGCAGTGTCCGACAAGGGGCTTGGGATGAGCAGTTCTTC.

The genes are TRBV5-1 and TRBJ2-5; D remains unclear. V was cut by 0 bases and J by 2 bases, with 8 bases left in between. This CDR3 region has 14 residues. Germline CDR1 and CDR2: SGHRS and YFSETQ. The CDR3 sequence: CASSLGQTQETQYF. CDR3 bases: TGCGCCAGCAGCTTGGGGCAAACACAAGAGACCCAGTACTTC.